Here is one T cell receptor beta chain with its context. These data originate in a study of sequential checkpoint blockade in melanoma. As to treatment: randomized to nivolumab then ipilimumab (arm A) or the reverse (arm B). The CDR3 runs to 14 residues. The germline V gene has CDR1 PRHDT and CDR2 FYEKMQ (reference sequence). V was pared by 5 bases and J by 0 bases, with 11 bases between. The method was immunoSEQ multiplex PCR; TCRdb's version includes in-frame clones alone and lacks a portion of them. The repertoire holds over 20,000 clones, with around 70% as singletons. The source of this sequence is a human donor with melanoma. The rearrangement uses TRBV13 and TRBJ2-7; TRBD2 is a possible D gene (6 bases). The sample in question was CD8+ T cells sorted from blood (inferred from file names), obtained from a patient given nivolumab and ipilimumab in sequence. The chain's CDR3 is CASSTRTNSYEQYF. DNA of the CDR3: TGTGCCAGCAGCACCCGGACTAACTCCTACGAGCAGTACTTC.